This is a list of T cell receptor beta chains from one sample in a study of a mutant IDH1 vaccine in newly diagnosed glioma. Assay: immunoSEQ multiplex PCR; the TCRdb copy retains only in-frame clones and omits some. Here the sample spans 34,000 or so clones, around four fifths being singletons. These receptors lack a known antigen. The sample was PBMCs, taken from a glioma patient whose treatment included an IDH1 peptide vaccine. These receptors came from a woman aged 40-49 years with glioma. CDR3s include the opening cysteine and the closing phenylalanine or tryptophan. D genes are given only for firm matches. Size is omitted from some rows. Given values are once, few, many or a class for expanded clones.

TRBD2 | NA | TRBJ2-3 | TRBV2 | TGTGCCAGCAGTGAAACTAGCGGGGGGACAGATACGCAGTATTTT | CASSETSGGTDTQYF
TRBD1 | NA | TRBJ2-2 | TRBV14 | TGTGCCAGCAGCCGACTTGGGACAGGGGACGGGGAGCTGTTTTTT | CASSRLGTGDGELFF
NA | few | TRBJ1-5 | TRBV6-5 | TGTGCCAGCAGAGGGGCAGTTAACCAGCCCCAGCATTTT | CASRGAVNQPQHF
NA | NA | TRBJ1-1 | TRBV30 | TGTGCCTGGATCGGGTGGGGAGTAGCTGAAGCTTTCTTT | CAWIGWGVAEAFF
NA | NA | TRBJ2-4 | TRBV2 | TGTGCCAGCAGTCCCGCTAAGAACATTCAGTACTTC | CASSPAKNIQYF
TRBD2 | NA | TRBJ2-3 | TRBV7-2 | TGTGCCAGCAGCTTAGATGGTTCAGCGGGGGGGATCACAGATACGCAGTATTTT | CASSLDGSAGGITDTQYF
NA | medium-sized | TRBJ1-5 | TRBV2 | TGTGCCAGCAGTGAAGCGCGAGGATATCTCCAGCATTTT | CASSEARGYLQHF
NA | NA | TRBJ2-3 | TRBV7-2 | TGTGCCAGCAGCCAAGGCCCGGGCAACACAGATACGCAGTATTTT | CASSQGPGNTDTQYF
NA | once | TRBJ2-1 | TRBV11-3 | TGTGCCAGCAGCTTAGTCCCCGGCAATGAGCAGTTCTTC | CASSLVPGNEQFF
NA | few | TRBJ1-1 | TRBV29-1 | TGCAGCGTTGAACAGGCAGGGAACACTGAAGCTTTCTTT | CSVEQAGNTEAFF
TRBD2 | NA | TRBJ2-1 | TRBV15 | TGTGCCACCAGCAGATCGACTAGCGGAAATTACAATGAGCAGTTCTTC | CATSRSTSGNYNEQFF
NA | NA | TRBJ2-1 | TRBV5-6 | TGTGCCAGCAGTCTGAGGTGGGGCAATGAGCAGTTCTTC | CASSLRWGNEQFF
TRBD1 | NA | TRBJ1-1 | TRBV19 | TGTGCCAGTAGTATAGGCGACAGGGTCACTGAAGCTTTCTTT | CASSIGDRVTEAFF
NA | NA | TRBJ2-7 | TRBV5-5 | TGTGCCAGCGTGTATGAGGGGCGGTTCTCCTACGAGCAGTACTTC | CASVYEGRFSYEQYF
TRBD2 | NA | TRBJ2-3 | TRBV6-5 | TGTGCCAGCAGTTCCCTAGCGGGGGCAACCACAGATACGCAGTATTTT | CASSSLAGATTDTQYF
NA | NA | TRBJ2-3 | TRBV9 | TGTGCCAGCAGCGTAGGAGTTGGGGGACTTAGCACAGATACGCAGTATTTT | CASSVGVGGLSTDTQYF
TRBD1 | once | TRBJ2-3 | TRBV11-3 | TGTGCCAGCAGCTTGGACAGGAACCCTTACACAGATACGCAGTATTTT | CASSLDRNPYTDTQYF
NA | few | TRBJ1-4 | TRBV4-1 | TGCGCCAGCAGCCAAACCGGGACTGGGAATGAAAAACTGTTTTTT | CASSQTGTGNEKLFF
NA | NA | TRBJ1-1 | TRBV5-4 | TGTGCCAGCAGCCGTTTGGGGGCCGCTAATGAAGCTTTCTTT | CASSRLGAANEAFF
TRBD1 | NA | TRBJ1-4 | TRBV14 | TGTGCCAGCAGCCAAGATACAGGGGGCCGAGAAAAACTGTTTTTT | CASSQDTGGREKLFF
NA | once | TRBJ1-1 | TRBV5-1 | TGCGCCAGCAGCTTGAACAGGGTGGACACTGAAGCTTTCTTT | CASSLNRVDTEAFF
NA | NA | TRBJ1-1 | TRBV6-1 | TGTGCCAGCAGTACAGGGTGGGGCAACACTGAAGCTTTCTTT | CASSTGWGNTEAFF
TRBD1 | NA | TRBJ1-2 | TRBV6-5 | TGTGCCAGCAGCCCGGGACAGGGTCGCTACACCTTC | CASSPGQGRYTF
TRBD1 | NA | TRBJ2-5 | TRBV30 | TGTGCCTGGAGCCGACAGGGCATCCTCCAAGAGACCCAGTACTTC | CAWSRQGILQETQYF
NA | NA | TRBJ1-1 | TRBV30 | TGTGCCTGGCGGGGGGGGCTTGAAGCTTTCTTT | CAWRGGLEAFF
NA | NA | TRBJ2-1 | TRBV2 | TGTGCCAGCAGCGACGTCGGGGGCTCCTACAATGAGCAGTTCTTC | CASSDVGGSYNEQFF
TRBD2 | NA | TRBJ2-2 | TRBV10-3 | TGTGCCATCAGTGAGTCAGCGGGGGGAGGCACCGGGGAGCTGTTTTTT | CAISESAGGGTGELFF
NA | NA | TRBJ1-2 | TRBV12-5 | TGTGCTAGTAGAACTAACTATGGCTACACCTTC | CASRTNYGYTF
NA | NA | TRBJ1-2 | TRBV27 | TGTGCCAGCAGTTTAACTTACCGAGGAGGGGCCAATTTAAAGGCCTTC | CASSLTYRGGANLKAF
NA | NA | TRBJ2-4 | TRBV29-1 | TGCAGCGTTGCCCCACAGGGGAGGAACATTCAGTACTTC | CSVAPQGRNIQYF
TRBD1 | NA | TRBJ1-6 | TRBV5-4 | TGTGCCAGCAGCCCCGCGGGACAGGGGAATTCACCCCTCCACTTT | CASSPAGQGNSPLHF
NA | NA | TRBJ2-2 | TRBV21-1 | TGTGCCAGCAGCAAAGGAAACCCCCGGGGCCGACTAGCGGGGGGGGCGAACACCGGGGAGCTGTTTTTT | CASSKGNPRGRLAGGANTGELFF
TRBD2 | NA | TRBJ2-7 | TRBV5-6 | TGTGCCAGCAGCTTGGAGGTAGCGGGGGGTCTAGGGGAGCAGTACTTC | CASSLEVAGGLGEQYF
TRBD2 | NA | TRBJ2-7 | TRBV7-2 | TGTGCCAGCAGCCCAAGGAGCGGGGGGAGGTACGAGCAGTACTTC | CASSPRSGGRYEQYF
TRBD1 | NA | TRBJ1-3 | TRBV5-5 | TGTGCCAGCAGACCCACAGGGGGCGGAAACACCATATATTTT | CASRPTGGGNTIYF
NA | NA | TRBJ2-7 | TRBV30 | TGTGCCTGGACAGGAGAGGGCGGAACCTACGAGCAGTACTTC | CAWTGEGGTYEQYF
NA | NA | TRBJ2-7 | TRBV25-1 | TGTGCCAGCAGCGGCCGTCTACTAGGAGTGAGCTCCTACGAGCAGTACTTC | CASSGRLLGVSSYEQYF
TRBD1 | NA | TRBJ2-7 | TRBV5-1 | TGCGCCAGCAGCCTAAACAGGGGGCGCGTCTACGAGCAGTACTTC | CASSLNRGRVYEQYF